This T cell receptor (beta chain) was sequenced in a study of cytomegalovirus exposure and HLA in healthy donors. As for this clone: As yet, its antigen is unknown.

Use of 60 Vbeta and 13 Jbeta primers characterized the PCR. Sequencing was performed with immunoSEQ multiplex PCR; in TCRdb, only in-frame clones are kept and a portion is missing. Of some 54,000 clones in the sample, around 80% are singletons; the top ten hold roughly 5.7%. Per germline, CDR1 LNHDA and CDR2 SQIVND (reference sequence). Trimming removed 6 bases at V and 4 bases at J, with 15 bases between. This CDR3 is 15 amino acids long. Study-wide points: TCR beta V- and J-gene trimming was later associated with a missense DCLRE1C variant. Immune exposure information available was restricted to CMV serostatus.

Sequencing input: PBMCs. The clonotype comes from a male donor in good health and CMV-seronegative. This sequence joins TRBV19 and TRBJ2-2, with a possible D match to TRBD2 (6 bases). CDR3 bases: TGTGCCAGTAGGCCTGGGGTAGCGGCCACCGGGGAGCTGTTTTTT. Protein sequence: CASRPGVAATGELFF.